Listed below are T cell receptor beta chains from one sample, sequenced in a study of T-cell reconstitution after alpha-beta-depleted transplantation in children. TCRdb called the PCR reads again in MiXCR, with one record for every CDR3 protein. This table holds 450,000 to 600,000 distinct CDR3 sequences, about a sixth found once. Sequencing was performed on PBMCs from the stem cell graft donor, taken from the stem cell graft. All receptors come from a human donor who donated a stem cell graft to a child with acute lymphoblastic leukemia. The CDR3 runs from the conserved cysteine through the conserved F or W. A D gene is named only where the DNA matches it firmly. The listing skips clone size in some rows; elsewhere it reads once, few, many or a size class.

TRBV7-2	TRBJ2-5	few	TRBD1	TGTGCCAGCAGCTTAGAACAGGGGGCAAGAGAGACCCAGTACTTC	CASSLEQGARETQYF
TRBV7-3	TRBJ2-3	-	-	TGTGCCAGCAGGGGCGGCCTACACACAGATACGCAGTATTTT	CASRGGLHTDTQYF
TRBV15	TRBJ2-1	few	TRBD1	TGTGCCACCAGCAGAGAATGGGTAGGAGACAGGGGTGGGGAGCAGTTCTTC	CATSREWVGDRGGEQFF
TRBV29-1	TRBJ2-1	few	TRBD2	TGCAGCGTCGGGAGGAATGGGGTTGGGGATGAGCAGTTCTTC	CSVGRNGVGDEQFF
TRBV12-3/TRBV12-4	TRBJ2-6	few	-	TGTGCCAGCAGTTTAAGGTTATCCACTGGGGCCAACGTCCTGACTTTC	CASSLRLSTGANVLTF
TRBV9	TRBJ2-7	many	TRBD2	TGTGCCAGCAGCGTAGGACTAGCGGGGGCCTACGAGCAGTACTTC	CASSVGLAGAYEQYF
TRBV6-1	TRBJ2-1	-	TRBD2	TGTGCCAGCAGTCTCGCGGGAGCCAGCTCCTACAATGAGCAGTTCTTC	CASSLAGASSYNEQFF
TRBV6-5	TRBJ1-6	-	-	TGTGCCAGCAGTTACTCTGGGACGGTTAATTCACCCCTCCACTTT	CASSYSGTVNSPLHF
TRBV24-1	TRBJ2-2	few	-	TGTGCCACCGGACAGTCGAACACCGGGGAGCTGTTTTTT	CATGQSNTGELFF
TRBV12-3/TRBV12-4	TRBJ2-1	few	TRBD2	TGTGCCAGCAGTCGCCCTAGCGGGAGCAATGAGCAGTTCTTC	CASSRPSGSNEQFF
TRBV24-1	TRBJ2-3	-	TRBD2	TGTGCCACCAGTCCTGGCGGGAGATTTACAGATACGCAGTATTTT	CATSPGGRFTDTQYF
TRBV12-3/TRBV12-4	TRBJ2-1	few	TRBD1	TGTGCCAGCAGTTTACGGGGACAGGTCTATCCAAGAGAGCAGTTCTTC	CASSLRGQVYPREQFF
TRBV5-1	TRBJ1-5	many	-	TGCGCCAGCAGCTTGACCCCCGGCCAGCCCCAGCATTTT	CASSLTPGQPQHF
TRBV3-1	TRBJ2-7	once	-	TGTGCCAGCAGCACGAACGGTGGAGCGTTTTCCGGGTCCTTATACGAGCAGTACTTC	CASSTNGGAFSGSLYEQYF
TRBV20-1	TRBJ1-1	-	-	TGCAGTGCTAGAGACCCAAAGGGGGGCACTGAAGCTTTCTTT	CSARDPKGGTEAFF
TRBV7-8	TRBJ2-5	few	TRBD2	TGTGCCAGCAGCTTAGCGATAGTAGGGGCGGGAGTAGGGCGAGAGACCCAGTACTTC	CASSLAIVGAGVGRETQYF
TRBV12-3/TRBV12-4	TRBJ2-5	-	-	TGTGCCAGCAGTTCCCTAGGGGAGGACCAAGAGACCCAGTACTTC	CASSSLGEDQETQYF
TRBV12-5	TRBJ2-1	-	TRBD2	TGTGCCGGGGCGGGGGACCCCGGTTACAATGAGCAGTTCTTC	CAGAGDPGYNEQFF
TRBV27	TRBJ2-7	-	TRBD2	TGTGCCAGCAGTTTTAGCGGGTGGGCGTACGAGCAGTACTTC	CASSFSGWAYEQYF
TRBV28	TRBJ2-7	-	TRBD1	TGTGCCAGCAGCTCACCCCGGGACAGGGTAGACGAGCAGTACTTC	CASSSPRDRVDEQYF
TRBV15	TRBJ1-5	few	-	TGTGCCACCAGCAGAGATTACGGACTCGGACAGCCCCAGCATTTT	CATSRDYGLGQPQHF
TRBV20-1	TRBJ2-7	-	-	TGCAGTGCTAGAACCCGGGGCAAGGGCTACGAGCAGTACTTC	CSARTRGKGYEQYF
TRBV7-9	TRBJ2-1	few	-	TGTGCCAGCAGCTTATCCAGCCAGGGACGTTTTACCTATGAGCAGTTCTTC	CASSLSSQGRFTYEQFF
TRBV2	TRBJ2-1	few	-	TGTGCCAGCAGTGAAGCTCCTAGCAATGAGCAGTTCTTC	CASSEAPSNEQFF
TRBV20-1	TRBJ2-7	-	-	TGCAGTGCAGTAGCGTTATCCTACGAGCAGTACTTC	CSAVALSYEQYF
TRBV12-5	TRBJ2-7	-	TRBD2	TGTGCTAGTGGTTTGCTCCGAGCGGGAGGCCCGCCTAACGAGCAGTACTTC	CASGLLRAGGPPNEQYF
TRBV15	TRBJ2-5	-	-	TGTGCCACCAGCAGGATGGGGCGGGACAGTGAGACCCAGTACTTC	CATSRMGRDSETQYF
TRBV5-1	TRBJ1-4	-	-	TGCGCCAGCAGCTTTGCAACTAATGAAAAATTGTTTTTT	CASSFATNEKLFF
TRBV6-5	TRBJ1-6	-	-	TGTGCCAGCAGTTACAGGGACAATTCACCCCTCCACTTT	CASSYRDNSPLHF
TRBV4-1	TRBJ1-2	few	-	TGCGCCAGCAGCCAAGAGGGGTTTGCTAAGATTAACTATGGCTACACCTTC	CASSQEGFAKINYGYTF
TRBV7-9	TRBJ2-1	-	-	TGTGCCAGCAGCTTACGGGGTCAGGGGGGCGATGAGCAGTTCTTC	CASSLRGQGGDEQFF
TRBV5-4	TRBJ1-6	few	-	TGTGCCAGCAGCCGAGGTGCGGCTACGGGTGATTCACCCCTCCACTTT	CASSRGAATGDSPLHF
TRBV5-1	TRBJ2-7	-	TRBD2	TGCGCCAGCAGCTTGAGCCTAGCGGGATTCTCCTACGAGCAGTACTTC	CASSLSLAGFSYEQYF
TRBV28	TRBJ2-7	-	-	TGTGCCAGCAGTTTTTGGGGGGCGGCTTACGAGCAGTACTTC	CASSFWGAAYEQYF
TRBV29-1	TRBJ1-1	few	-	TGCAGCGGGGCTTGGGGGGCTGGCACTGAAGCTTTCTTT	CSGAWGAGTEAFF
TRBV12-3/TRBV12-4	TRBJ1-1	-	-	TGTGCCAGCACCTACGGGACACCTAGCACTGAAGCTTTCTTT	CASTYGTPSTEAFF
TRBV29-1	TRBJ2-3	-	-	TGCAGCGTTGAAGAAGATAGCACAGATACGCAGTATTTT	CSVEEDSTDTQYF
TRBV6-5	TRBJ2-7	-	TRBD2	TGTGCCAGCAGTTACCACCGGAGGGAGGGGTCCTACGAGCAGTACTTC	CASSYHRREGSYEQYF
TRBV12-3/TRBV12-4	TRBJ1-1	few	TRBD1	TGTGCCAGCGCCTGGGGACAGGGGACCAACACTGAAGCTTTCTTT	CASAWGQGTNTEAFF
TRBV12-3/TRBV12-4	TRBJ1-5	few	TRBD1	TGTGCCAGCAGGGGGGACAGCTTCAATCAGCCCCAGCATTTT	CASRGDSFNQPQHF
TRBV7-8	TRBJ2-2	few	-	TGTGCCAGCAGCGAAGAGGGGGAGCTGTTTTTT	CASSEEGELFF
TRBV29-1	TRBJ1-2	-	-	TGCAGCGTTGATGGGCAGACCCCGTTTAACTATGGCTACACCTTC	CSVDGQTPFNYGYTF
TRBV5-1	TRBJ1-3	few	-	TGCGCCAGCGCGGCGTATGATTCTGGAAACACCATATATTTT	CASAAYDSGNTIYF
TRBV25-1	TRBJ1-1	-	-	TGTGCCAGCAGTGAGTTGACAGGTCTCCCCACTGAAGCTTTCTTT	CASSELTGLPTEAFF
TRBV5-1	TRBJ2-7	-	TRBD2	TGCGCCAGCAGCCCTATCGGCTTAGCGGGAGTCTACGAGCAGTACTTC	CASSPIGLAGVYEQYF
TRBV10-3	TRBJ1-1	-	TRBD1	TGTGCCATCAGGGAGACAGGGGGCACTGAAGCTTTCTTT	CAIRETGGTEAFF
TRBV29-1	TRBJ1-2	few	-	TGCAGCGTTGATGGGGGTCGAGGCTACACCTTC	CSVDGGRGYTF
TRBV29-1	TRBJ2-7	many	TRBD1	TGCAGCGTTCCTGGACAGGGAAACTACGAGCAGTACTTC	CSVPGQGNYEQYF
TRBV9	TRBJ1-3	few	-	TGTGCCAGCAGCGTAGGACAGATTTTCTCTGGAAACACCATATATTTT	CASSVGQIFSGNTIYF
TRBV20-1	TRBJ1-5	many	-	TGCAGTGCTAGCCGCGGGGTTAGCAATCAGCCCCAGCATTTT	CSASRGVSNQPQHF
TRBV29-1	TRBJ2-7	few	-	TGCAGCGTTGAAGCAAGGAGCTCCTACGAGCAGTACTTC	CSVEARSSYEQYF
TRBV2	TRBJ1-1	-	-	TGTGCCAGCAGTGCTTCACCGTTCGGGAGGAACACTGAAGCTTTCTTT	CASSASPFGRNTEAFF
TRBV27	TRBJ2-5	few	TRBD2	TGTGCCAGCAGACTAGCGGGAGAAGAGACCCAGTACTTC	CASRLAGEETQYF
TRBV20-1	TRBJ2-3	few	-	TGCAGTGCTAGAGATTTTAATTTGGGCACAGATACGCAGTATTTT	CSARDFNLGTDTQYF
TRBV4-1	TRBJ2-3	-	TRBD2	TGCGCCAGCAGCCACCCCAGCTACCGGGAGGGCCTGGACACAGATACGCAGTATTTT	CASSHPSYREGLDTDTQYF
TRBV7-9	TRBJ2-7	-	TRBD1	TGTGCCAGCATCCCGCTCGGGACAGAGGAGGTCCAGCAGTACTTC	CASIPLGTEEVQQYF
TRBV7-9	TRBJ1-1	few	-	TGTGCCAGCAGCTTAGGCTATACATCTGGCACTGAAGCTTTCTTT	CASSLGYTSGTEAFF
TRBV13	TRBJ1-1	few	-	TGTGCCAGTCTGACAGGCCGGGACACTGAAGCTTTCTTT	CASLTGRDTEAFF
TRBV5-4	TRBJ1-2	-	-	TGTGCCAGCAGCCACCCCCTGGGGAACTATGGCTACACCTTC	CASSHPLGNYGYTF
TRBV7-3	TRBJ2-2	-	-	TGTGCCAGCAGCTTTACCCGCGCCGGGGAGCTGTTTTTT	CASSFTRAGELFF